What follows are 28 T cell receptor beta chains derived from one specimen sequenced in a study of T cells after yellow fever vaccination (dated by TCRdb to between 2017 and 2020). The sample's treatment or condition label is to be understood as: live attenuated yellow fever vaccine strain. Library construction relied on 5' RACE. The listed sequencing device is Illumina HiSeq 2500. Using fastp trimming at Q25 and MiXCR clonotype assembly, TCRdb reanalyzed the public sequencing data and kept in-frame beta chains. When rows share a CDR3 protein, they turn into one entry using the most common DNA and genes. A total of approximately 550,000 distinct CDR3 sequences appear in this sample, approximately 15% of them only once. In total, the top ten clones hold around an eighth of the sample. The specimen was PBMCs, collected on the day of the yellow fever booster vaccination. Every receptor here comes from a man aged 25-45 years who received the YFV17D yellow fever vaccine.

J is TRBJ2-2 and V is TRBV3-1; D gene ambiguous. V lost 2 bases and J 7 bases, leaving 11 bases between the germline ends. The CDR3 covers 14 residues. Looked up from germline, CDR1 is LGHDT and CDR2 is YNNKEL (reference sequence). The CDR3 protein is CASSQTSGHGELFF. Written as DNA, the CDR3 is TGTGCCAGCAGCCAAACGTCAGGTCACGGGGAGCTGTTTTTT.

V and J are TRBV5-1 and TRBJ2-7; 7 nucleotides match TRBD1. Unmatched junction bases numbered 6, after V lost 4 bases and J lost 8 bases. CDR3 length: 12 amino acids. From germline, CDR1 is SGHRS and CDR2 YFSETQ. CDR3 amino acids: CASSPGTVQQYF. The CDR3, as DNA: TGCGCCAGCAGCCCGGGGACAGTACAGCAGTACTTC.

The chain links TRBV3-1 to TRBJ1-5, with D possibly being TRBD1 (6 bases). V was pared by 4 bases and J by 4 bases, with 11 bases between. The CDR3 has 14 amino acids. CDR1 and CDR2 (germline): LGHDT, YNNKEL (reference sequence). The DNA for the CDR3 is TGTGCCAGCAGCCGGGGGGCTGGGAATCAGCCCCAGCATTTT. Translated: CASSRGAGNQPQHF.

In this sample, this clonotype turned up a few times. CDR3 residues: CASSFVPGQVGETQYF. In nucleotides, the CDR3 is TGTGCCAGCAGCTTCGTTCCGGGACAGGTGGGGGAGACCCAGTACTTC. The chain uses TRBV5-5 and TRBJ2-5; TRBD1 aligns across 8 bases. Germline V lookup: CDR1 SGHKS, CDR2 YYEKEE (reference sequence). The ends lost 2 bases at V and 5 bases at J; junction bases unmatched: 11. CDR3 length equals 16 residues.

This chain connects TRBV20-1 to TRBJ2-5, with no clear D. The germline V and J ends were trimmed by 0 bases and 4 bases, with 9 bases remaining between them. This CDR3 is 13 amino acids long. Germline CDR1 reads DFQATT; CDR2 reads SNEGSKA (reference sequence). The CDR3, as DNA: TGCAGTGCTAGAGATAACTTCCTAGAGACCCAGTACTTC. This codes for CSARDNFLETQYF.

This clonotype was counted ten times or more. V gene TRBV6-1 combines with J gene TRBJ1-2; 8 bases align to TRBD1. V shed 4 bases, J shed 2 bases, and the junction held 0 bases outside the gene matches. Germline loops: CDR1 MNHNS, CDR2 SASEGT. The CDR3 is made up of 13 amino acids. For the CDR3, the DNA is TGTGCCAGCAGTGGACAGGGGAACTATGGCTACACCTTC. Encoded protein: CASSGQGNYGYTF.

A few counts support this clonotype. The J gene is TRBJ1-3, the V gene TRBV7-9; weak D call: TRBD1 (6 bases). The CDR3 extends over 15 amino acids. V was clipped by 5 bases and J by 0 bases, with 11 bases between them. Looked up from germline, CDR1 is SEHNR and CDR2 is FQNEAQ (reference sequence). The CDR3 here is CASSNRVDSGNTIYF. CDR3 nucleotide sequence: TGTGCCAGCAGCAACAGGGTAGACTCTGGAAACACCATATATTTT.

The chain joins TRBV6-1 to TRBJ1-4; no clear D gene. Looked up from germline, CDR1 is MNHNS and CDR2 is SASEGT. V lost 6 bases and J lost 4, with 12 bases in between. This CDR3 contains 14 residues. The DNA for the CDR3 is TGTGCCAGCAGCCACAGATCAATTAATGAAAAACTGTTTTTT. Translating gives CASSHRSINEKLFF.

The table lists this clonotype with many counts. The CDR3 region has the DNA TGTGCCACCAGTGGGGATTTGGAGACCCAGTACTTC. Translating it yields CATSGDLETQYF. This rearrangement joins TRBV24-1 to TRBJ2-5; the D is unclear. Germline assignment: CDR1 KGHDR and CDR2 SFDVKD. Trimming pared 5 bases from V and 5 bases from J, leaving 8 bases between. The CDR3 runs 12 residues.

This clonotype appeared a few times. The V call is TRBV5-1, the J call TRBJ2-5; D may be TRBD1 (5 bases). The V and J ends lost 4 bases and 5 bases respectively, with 15 bases between them. CDR1 is SGHRS and CDR2 is YFSETQ in the germline V gene. CDR3 size: 14 residues. CDR3 residues: CASSLAGSMETQYF. The CDR3 DNA follows: TGCGCCAGCAGCCTGGCAGGGTCGATGGAGACCCAGTACTTC.

V and J are TRBV19 and TRBJ1-5; D unresolved. Germline assignment: CDR1 LNHDA and CDR2 SQIVND (reference sequence). The CDR3 is 13 residues long. Trimming took 8 bases from V and 2 from J, leaving 10 bases between them. The CDR3 region has the DNA TGTGCCAGTCGAGGTGCAGGCAATCAGCCCCAGCATTTT. It translates to CASRGAGNQPQHF.

CDR3 DNA sequence: TGTGCCAGCAGCTCCCGACACCTGTTACCCTCCATGGAGACCCAGTACTTC. It is translated as CASSSRHLLPSMETQYF. The V and J genes are TRBV7-2 and TRBJ2-5; no clear D. Germline CDR1 and CDR2: SGHTA and FQGNSA. Deletions cut 4 bases from V and 5 bases from J, with 23 bases between. This CDR3 comprises 17 residues.

This clonotype showed up just a few times. The chain is built from TRBV6-5 and TRBJ2-2, with D possibly TRBD2 on 6 matching bases. V was pared by 0 bases and J by 5 bases, with 7 bases between. Germline V CDR1 and CDR2: MNHEY, SVGAGI. The CDR3 covers 14 residues. DNA of the CDR3: TGTGCCAGCAGTTACTCGAGCGGGACCGGGGAGCTGTTTTTT. Translating gives CASSYSSGTGELFF.

The chain combines TRBV12-3 or TRBV12-4 with TRBJ2-4; D gene ambiguous. The CDR3 is 14 amino acids. The V and J ends lost 4 bases and 4 bases respectively, with 11 bases between them. CDR3 nucleotide sequence: TGTGCCAGCAGTTACACAGCCCCTAAAAACATTCAGTACTTC. Protein sequence: CASSYTAPKNIQYF.

This clonotype appeared a few times. The rearrangement links TRBV27 to TRBJ2-7, with D perhaps matching TRBD1 (6 bases). V lost 5 bases, J lost 1 base, and 21 bases lay in between. Germline CDR1 reads MNHEY; CDR2 reads SMNVEV (reference sequence). CDR3 length: 17 residues. CDR3 sequence: CASSPLPQQGRSYEQYF. The CDR3 nucleotides are TGTGCCAGCAGTCCACTCCCTCAACAGGGTAGGTCCTACGAGCAGTACTTC.

The J gene is TRBJ2-7, the V gene TRBV19, with 11 bases lining up with TRBD1. Trimming at V came to 5 bases and at J to 2 bases, leaving 5 bases not matched to a gene. CDR3 length: 15 residues. From germline, CDR1 is LNHDA and CDR2 SQIVND (reference sequence). CDR3 sequence: CASSARGQGAYEQYF. Written as DNA, the CDR3 is TGTGCCAGTAGTGCTCGGGGACAGGGGGCCTACGAGCAGTACTTC.

The rearrangement uses TRBV5-1 and TRBJ1-2, with 8 bases that match TRBD1. V lost 4 bases, J lost 0 bases, and 11 bases stayed unmatched. Germline CDR1 and CDR2: SGHRS and YFSETQ. The CDR3 has 17 amino acids. CDR3: CASSVSGTGTSNYGYTF. The DNA for the CDR3 is TGCGCCAGCAGCGTCTCCGGGACAGGTACTTCTAACTATGGCTACACCTTC.

This clonotype was detected only a few times. As DNA, the CDR3 is TGCGCCAGCAGCTCCGGGACTAGCCCCCCCTACAATGAGCAGTTCTTC. It yields the protein CASSSGTSPPYNEQFF. The chain recombines TRBV5-1 with TRBJ2-1, with 9 bases matching TRBD2. This CDR3 contains 16 residues. Germline lookup yields CDR1 SGHRS and CDR2 YFSETQ. Losses at the gene ends were 3 bases for V and 2 bases for J; bases not matched to a gene: 6. Looking up the rest from reference TRBV5-1 and TRBJ2-1 gives the full variable domain: KAGVTQTPRYLIKTRGQQVTLSCSPISGHRSVSWYQQTPGQGLQFLFEYFSETQRNKGNFPGRFSGRQFSNSRSEMNVSTLELGDSALYLCASSSGTSPPYNEQFFGPGTRLTVL.

The V call is TRBV25-1, the J call TRBJ2-1; D is ambiguous. CDR1 and CDR2 from the germline V gene are MGHDK and SYGVNS. V shed 6 bases and J shed 3 bases, with 12 bases lying between them. The CDR3 contains 14 residues. This CDR3 is CASSGPQIYNEQFF. CDR3 DNA: TGTGCCAGCAGCGGACCTCAAATCTACAATGAGCAGTTCTTC.

The sample holds many counts of this clonotype. V gene TRBV5-1 combines with J gene TRBJ2-3, with TRBD2 as a possible D gene (6 bases). CDR3 size: 16 residues. Germline CDR1 SGHRS, CDR2 YFSETQ. V was pared by 0 bases and J by 0 bases, with 11 bases between. This chain's CDR3 is CASSLGTLASTDTQYF. The CDR3 DNA reads TGCGCCAGCAGCTTGGGAACCCTAGCGAGCACAGATACGCAGTATTTT.

This clonotype was observed a few times. The chain links TRBV7-2 to TRBJ2-5; no clear D gene. CDR1 SGHTA and CDR2 FQGNSA come from the germline V gene. There are 16 residues in the CDR3. V gave up 3 bases and J gave up 4 bases, with 18 bases separating them. In DNA, the CDR3 is TGTGCCAGCAGCTTTGGGGTCGGAGCGCCACGAGAGACCCAGTACTTC. Residues: CASSFGVGAPRETQYF.

For the CDR3, the DNA is TGTGCCAGCAGGGAAGGGACAGTGTCAAATGAAAAACTGTTTTTT. Translation gives CASREGTVSNEKLFF. The V gene is TRBV27, the J gene TRBJ1-4, with 7 bases fitting TRBD1. Germline lookup yields CDR1 MNHEY and CDR2 SMNVEV (reference sequence). V gave up 6 bases and J gave up 5 bases; unmatched junction bases: 9. The CDR3 extends over 15 amino acids.

This clonotype occurred many times. The chain links TRBV28 to TRBJ2-3, with 9 bases matching TRBD2. Germline-derived CDR1 and CDR2 are MDHEN and SYDVKM. This CDR3 contains 15 residues. The ends lost 5 bases at V and 8 bases at J; junction bases unmatched: 11. The CDR3 loop reads CASSPTRAGGRTQYF. The CDR3 nucleotides read TGTGCCAGCAGTCCGACTCGGGCGGGAGGGCGTACGCAGTATTTT.

This clonotype came up a few times. The rearrangement uses TRBV5-1 and TRBJ2-1; no reliable D call. Germline V gene sequence: CDR1 SGHRS, CDR2 YFSETQ. V was trimmed by 0 bases and J by 6 bases, leaving 13 bases between them. The CDR3 is made up of 15 amino acids. CDR3 in DNA: TGCGCCAGCAGCTTGGCCGCATCGTCCCGCAATGAGCAGTTCTTC. It yields the protein CASSLAASSRNEQFF.

This chain uses TRBV7-9 with TRBJ1-2; 8 bases line up with TRBD1. V was clipped by 5 bases and J by 4 bases; unmatched bases: 6. Germline CDR1 SEHNR, CDR2 FQNEAQ (reference sequence). There are 14 residues in the CDR3. DNA for the CDR3: TGTGCCAGCAGCGCCCAGGGGACAGGCTATGGCTACACCTTC. Translation: CASSAQGTGYGYTF.

This chain uses TRBV20-1 with TRBJ2-7; 8 nucleotides align to TRBD1. V gave up 5 bases and J gave up 1 base; unmatched junction bases: 10. Germline CDR1 DFQATT, CDR2 SNEGSKA (reference sequence). The CDR3 is made up of 15 amino acids. CDR3 region: CSAHSPGQVSYEQYF. DNA of the CDR3: TGCAGTGCTCACTCCCCGGGACAGGTGTCCTACGAGCAGTACTTC.

This clonotype turned up a few times. The chain has TRBV4-3 and TRBJ2-2; 9 positions match TRBD2. The CDR3 totals 15 residues. Germline V gene lookup returns CDR1 LGHNA and CDR2 YSLEER. The ends lost 6 bases at V and 4 bases at J; junction bases unmatched: 6. DNA of the CDR3: TGCGCCAGCAGACCGAAACTAGCGGGCACCGGGGAGCTGTTTTTT. It codes for CASRPKLAGTGELFF.

This clonotype was detected only a few times. This chain connects TRBV11-1 to TRBJ2-1; the match to TRBD1 covers 8 bases. V gave up 5 bases and J gave up 0 bases; unmatched junction bases: 12. The length of the CDR3 is 18 residues. Germline V lookup: CDR1 SGHAT, CDR2 FQDESV (reference sequence). Here the CDR3 reads CASSQIPGGPFSYNEQFF. CDR3 nucleotide sequence: TGTGCCAGCAGCCAAATCCCAGGGGGCCCTTTCTCCTACAATGAGCAGTTCTTC.